The source of this TCR beta chain is a study of blood T cell repertoires in COVID-19. Study summary: Acute and convalescent COVID-19 specimens originated in the United States, Italy and Spain. The analysed material was cDNA or gDNA that came from T cells, B-cell-depleted T cells, or PBMCs.

The CDR3 is made up of 13 amino acids. V lost 4 bases and J lost 6, with 12 bases in between. Germline V gives CDR1 MGHRA, CDR2 YSYEKL. In the authors' workflow: Scientists estimated how many nucleated cells there were by amplifying reference gene primers. Assay: immunoSEQ multiplex PCR; the TCRdb copy retains only in-frame clones and omits some. V and J calls plus clone size are reproduced from that table; the DNA served to infer D and trimming. The sample has roughly 330,000 clones; 85% to 90% are singletons. Which cohort a participant joined came from the clinical history participants gave. This receptor was identified in a woman aged 18-30 years who had recovered from COVID-19. The specimen was PBMCs or T cells enriched from blood (not recorded which). The rearrangement joins TRBV4-1 to TRBJ1-1; D may be TRBD1 (5 bases). In DNA, the CDR3 is TGCGCCAGCAGCCGTATAGGGGATCCTGAAGCTTTCTTT. Translation gives CASSRIGDPEAFF.